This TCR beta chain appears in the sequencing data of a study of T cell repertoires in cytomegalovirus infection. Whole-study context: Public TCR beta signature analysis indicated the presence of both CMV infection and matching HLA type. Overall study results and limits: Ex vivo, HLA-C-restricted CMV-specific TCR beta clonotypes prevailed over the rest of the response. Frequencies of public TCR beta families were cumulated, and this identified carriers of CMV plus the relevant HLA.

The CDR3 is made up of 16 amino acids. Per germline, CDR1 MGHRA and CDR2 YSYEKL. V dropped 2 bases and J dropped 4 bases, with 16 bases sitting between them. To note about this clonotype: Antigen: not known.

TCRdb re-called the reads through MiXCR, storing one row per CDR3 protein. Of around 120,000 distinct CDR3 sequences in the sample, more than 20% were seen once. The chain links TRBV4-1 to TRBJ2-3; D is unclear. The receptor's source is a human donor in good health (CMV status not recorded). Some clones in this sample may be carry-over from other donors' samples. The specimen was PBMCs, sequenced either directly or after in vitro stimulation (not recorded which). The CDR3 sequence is CASSQLATIGPDTQYF. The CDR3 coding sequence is TGCGCCAGCAGCCAACTGGCTACCATCGGGCCAGATACGCAGTATTTT.